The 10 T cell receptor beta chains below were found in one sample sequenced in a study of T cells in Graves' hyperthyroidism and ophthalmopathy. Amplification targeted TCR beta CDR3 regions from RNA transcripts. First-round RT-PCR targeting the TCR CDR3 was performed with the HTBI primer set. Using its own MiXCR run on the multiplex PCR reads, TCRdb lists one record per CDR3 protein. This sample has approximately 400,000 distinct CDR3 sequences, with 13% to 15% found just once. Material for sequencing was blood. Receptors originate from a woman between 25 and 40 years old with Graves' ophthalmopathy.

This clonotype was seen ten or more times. The CDR3 is CASSIQTGGTDTQYF. In DNA, the CDR3 is TGTGCCAGTAGTATTCAAACCGGAGGCACAGATACGCAGTATTTT. The V and J genes are TRBV19 and TRBJ2-3; D call uncertain. The CDR3 sequence is 15 residues long. The V end was cut by 3 bases, the J end by 1 base, with 11 bases between. The V gene's germline CDR1 is LNHDA and CDR2 SQIVND (reference sequence).

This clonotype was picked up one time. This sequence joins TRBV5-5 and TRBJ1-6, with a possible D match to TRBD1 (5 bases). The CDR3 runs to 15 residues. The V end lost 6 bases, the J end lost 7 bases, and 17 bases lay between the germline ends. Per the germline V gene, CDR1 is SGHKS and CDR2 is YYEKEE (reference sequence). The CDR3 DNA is TGTGCCAGCAATTCCGGGGGGTCGTTGAATTCACCCCTCCACTTT. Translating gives CASNSGGSLNSPLHF.

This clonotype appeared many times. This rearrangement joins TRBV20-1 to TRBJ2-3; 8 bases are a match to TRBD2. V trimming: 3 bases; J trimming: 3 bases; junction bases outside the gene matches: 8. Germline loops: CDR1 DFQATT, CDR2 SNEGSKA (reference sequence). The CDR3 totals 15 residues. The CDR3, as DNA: TGCAGTGCTAGGGAGGCGGGGGGCCGGACAGATACGCAGTATTTT. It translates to CSAREAGGRTDTQYF.

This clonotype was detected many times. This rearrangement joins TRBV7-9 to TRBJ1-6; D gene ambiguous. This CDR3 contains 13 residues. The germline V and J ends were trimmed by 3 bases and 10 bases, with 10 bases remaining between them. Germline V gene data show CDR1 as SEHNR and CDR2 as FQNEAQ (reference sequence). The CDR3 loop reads CASSLPGHSPLHF. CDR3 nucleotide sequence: TGTGCCAGCAGCTTGCCCGGTCACTCACCCCTCCACTTT.

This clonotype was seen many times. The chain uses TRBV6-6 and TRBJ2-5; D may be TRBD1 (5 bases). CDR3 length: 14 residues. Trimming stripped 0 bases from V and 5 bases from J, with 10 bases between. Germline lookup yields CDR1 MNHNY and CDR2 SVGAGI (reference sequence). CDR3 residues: CASSYSWGGETQYF. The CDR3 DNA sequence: TGTGCCAGCAGTTACTCGTGGGGCGGCGAGACCCAGTACTTC.

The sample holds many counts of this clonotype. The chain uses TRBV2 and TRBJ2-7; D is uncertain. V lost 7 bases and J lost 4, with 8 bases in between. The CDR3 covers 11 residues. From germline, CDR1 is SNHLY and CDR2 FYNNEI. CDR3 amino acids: CASNRDYEQYF. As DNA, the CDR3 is TGTGCCAGCAACCGCGATTACGAGCAGTACTTC.

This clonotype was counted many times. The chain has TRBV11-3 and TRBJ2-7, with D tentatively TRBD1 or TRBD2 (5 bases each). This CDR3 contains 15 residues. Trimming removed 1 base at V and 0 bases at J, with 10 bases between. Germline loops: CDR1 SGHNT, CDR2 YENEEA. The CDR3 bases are TGTGCCAGCAGCTTAGCGGGGCATGCCTCCTACGAGCAGTACTTC. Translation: CASSLAGHASYEQYF.

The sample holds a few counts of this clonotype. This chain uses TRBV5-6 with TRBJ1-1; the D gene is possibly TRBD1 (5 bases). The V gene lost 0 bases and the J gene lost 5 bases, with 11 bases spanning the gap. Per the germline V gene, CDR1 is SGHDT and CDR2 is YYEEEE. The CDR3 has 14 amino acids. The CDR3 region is CASSLAAGRTEAFF. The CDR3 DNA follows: TGTGCCAGCAGCTTGGCCGCAGGGAGGACTGAAGCTTTCTTT. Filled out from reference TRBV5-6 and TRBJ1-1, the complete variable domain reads DAGVTQSPTHLIKTRGQQVTLRCSPKSGHDTVSWYQQALGQGPQFIFQYYEEEERQRGNFPDRFSGHQFPNYSSELNVNALLLGDSALYLCASSLAAGRTEAFFGQGTRLTVV.

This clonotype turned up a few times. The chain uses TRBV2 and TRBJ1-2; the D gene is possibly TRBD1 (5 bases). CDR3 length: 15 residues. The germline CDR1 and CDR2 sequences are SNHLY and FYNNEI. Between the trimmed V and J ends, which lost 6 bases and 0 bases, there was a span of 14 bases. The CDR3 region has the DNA TGTGCCAGCAGGCTCCGGGGCCCGTCTAACTATGGCTACACCTTC. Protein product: CASRLRGPSNYGYTF. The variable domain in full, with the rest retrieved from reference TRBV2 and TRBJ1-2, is EPEVTQTPSHQVTQMGQEVILRCVPISNHLYFYWYRQILGQKVEFLVSFYNNEISEKSEIFDDQFSVERPDGSNFTLKIRSTKLEDSAMYFCASRLRGPSNYGYTFGSGTRLTVV.

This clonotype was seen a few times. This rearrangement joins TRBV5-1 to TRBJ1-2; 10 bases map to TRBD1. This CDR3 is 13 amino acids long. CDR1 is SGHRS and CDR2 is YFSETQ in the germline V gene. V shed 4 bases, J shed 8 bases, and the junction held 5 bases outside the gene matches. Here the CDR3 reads CASSQTGGGGYTF. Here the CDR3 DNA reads TGCGCCAGCAGCCAGACAGGGGGCGGGGGCTACACCTTC. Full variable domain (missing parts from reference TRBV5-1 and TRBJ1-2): KAGVTQTPRYLIKTRGQQVTLSCSPISGHRSVSWYQQTPGQGLQFLFEYFSETQRNKGNFPGRFSGRQFSNSRSEMNVSTLELGDSALYLCASSQTGGGGYTFGSGTRLTVV.